This TCR beta chain is drawn from a study of blood T cell repertoires in COVID-19. About the research overall: Spain, Italy and the United States supplied samples that represented acute and convalescent COVID-19. The analysed material was cDNA or gDNA that came from T cells, B-cell-depleted T cells, or PBMCs.

In the source study's methods: Amplification of reference gene primers provided the estimated nucleated cell counts. Here immunoSEQ multiplex PCR was the method, and the copy in TCRdb shows in-frame clones only, minus some. The V and J calls and the clone size are those of that table, but D and trimming were determined from the DNA. The sample lists about 110,000 clones, about nine tenths seen once, with 6.8% in the top ten. Germline V lookup: CDR1 KGHSH, CDR2 LQKENI. CDR3 length equals 15 residues. V was clipped by 4 bases and J by 1 base, with 13 bases between them. The V gene is TRBV18, the J gene TRBJ1-1; D is perhaps TRBD1 (5 bases). The specimen was peripheral blood. The sequence derives from a man aged 50 or older with active or convalescent COVID-19. Here the CDR3 reads CASSLTWGRNTEAFF. In DNA, the CDR3 is TGTGCCAGCTCACTCACGTGGGGCAGGAACACTGAAGCTTTCTTT.